This is a list of T cell receptor beta chains from one sample in a study of tumor-infiltrating lymphocytes in primary liver carcinoma. TCRdb analysed the multiplex PCR reads with MiXCR anew, one entry per CDR3 protein. In the table there are 95,000 to 100,000 distinct CDR3 sequences, about 63% of which are singletons. Sequenced sample: liver tumor tissue from sampling region 2. Receptors were obtained from a woman aged 55-70 years with primary liver carcinoma and hepatitis B virus infection. Both conserved end residues are part of each CDR3. A D gene is named only where the DNA matches it firmly. Expanded clones are given a class, and other clones once, few, many or no size at all.

clone_size	j_call	v_call	d_call	cdr3_aa	cdr3_nt
once	TRBJ1-1	TRBV28	-	CANSPTEQGNTEAFF	TGTGCCAACAGTCCGACGGAACAGGGTAACACTGAAGCTTTCTTT
-	TRBJ2-3	TRBV29-1	TRBD1	CSVELRTGRRTDTQCF	TGCAGCGTTGAATTAAGGACAGGCAGACGTACAGATACGCAGTGTTTT
-	TRBJ1-2	TRBV6-1	TRBD1	CTSSPGQGGGCTF	TGTACCAGCAGCCCGGGACAGGGTGGTGGCTGCACCTTC
-	TRBJ2-7	TRBV11-1	-	CASSPQTAGLRKQYF	TGTGCCAGCAGCCCTCAGACGGCAGGACTACGCAAGCAGTACTTC
many	TRBJ2-1	TRBV10-2	TRBD2	CATSMTSGRVDEQFF	TGCGCCACTTCGATGACTAGCGGGAGGGTAGATGAGCAGTTCTTC
-	TRBJ2-7	TRBV14	-	CASSHQSAMGEQYF	TGTGCCAGCAGCCATCAATCGGCAATGGGGGAGCAGTACTTC
-	TRBJ2-1	TRBV6-2/TRBV6-3	-	CASSVAASYKEQFF	TGTGCCAGCAGTGTAGCGGCCTCCTATAAAGAGCAGTTCTTC
-	TRBJ2-3	TRBV4-2	-	CASSQAGVMDTQYF	TGTGCCAGCAGCCAAGCGGGTGTCATGGATACGCAGTATTTT
once	TRBJ2-5	TRBV6-1	-	CASSERGTETQYF	TGTGCCAGCAGTGAACGGGGGACGGAGACCCAGTACTTC
-	TRBJ2-7	TRBV10-2	TRBD2	CASSENSGSYEQYF	TGCGCCAGTAGTGAGAACAGCGGGAGCTACGAGCAGTACTTC
few	TRBJ1-2	TRBV11-2	-	CTSSLGPIRALRYGYTF	TGCACCAGCAGCTTAGGTCCGATCAGGGCGCTGCGCTATGGCTACACCTTC
-	TRBJ2-3	TRBV11-2	-	CSSSSRSTDTQYF	TGCTCCAGCAGCTCAAGGTCAACAGATACGCAGTATTTT
-	TRBJ2-3	TRBV11-2	-	CASSLCGIARVADTQYF	TGTGCCAGCAGCCTCTGTGGTATAGCGAGGGTCGCAGATACGCAGTATTTT
-	TRBJ2-3	TRBV4-2	-	CASSQDWLSTDTQYF	TGTGCTAGCAGCCAAGACTGGCTATCCACAGATACGCAGTATTTT
many	TRBJ2-7	TRBV29-1	TRBD2	CSVVGGRGVDEQYF	TGCAGCGTTGTAGGCGGGAGGGGAGTCGACGAGCAGTACTTC
many	TRBJ2-5	TRBV6-5	-	CASRLRGTQYF	TGTGCCAGCAGGCTTCGCGGGACCCAGTACTTC
-	TRBJ2-3	TRBV6-5	-	CTSSPSPRDCTQYF	TGTACCAGTAGTCCTAGCCCTCGTGACTGTACGCAGTATTTT
few	TRBJ1-1	TRBV11-2	-	CASSRGVGLSTEAFF	TGTGCCAGCAGCCGGGGGGTGGGCTTGAGCACTGAAGCTTTCTTT
once	TRBJ2-7	TRBV6-2/TRBV6-3	-	CASSQEGLYTYEQYF	TGTGCCAGCAGTCAGGAGGGGTTATATACCTACGAGCAGTACTTC
once	TRBJ1-5	TRBV6-1	-	CASSEAYLGGSRYQPQHF	TGTGCCAGCAGTGAAGCATATCTCGGGGGGTCGAGGTATCAGCCCCAGCATTTT
medium-sized	TRBJ2-7	TRBV11-3	-	CASSLEPGGAWEQYF	TGTGCCAGCAGCTTAGAACCGGGCGGGGCCTGGGAGCAGTACTTC
many	TRBJ2-3	TRBV29-1	-	CSVGDLLGLTSTDTQYF	TGCAGCGTTGGAGACTTGCTGGGACTTACGAGCACAGATACGCAGTATTTT
-	TRBJ1-2	TRBV11-2	-	CASSLYGKVNYGYTF	TGTGCCAGCAGCTTATATGGGAAAGTTAACTATGGCTACACCTTC
-	TRBJ2-7	TRBV4-2	TRBD2	CASSLGLAGTNEQCF	TGTGCCAGCAGCCTGGGACTAGCGGGAACCAACGAGCAGTGCTTC
few	TRBJ2-5	TRBV28	TRBD2	CASSSLGLAVETQYF	TGTGCCAGCAGTTCCCTCGGACTAGCGGTAGAGACCCAGTACTTC
-	TRBJ2-3	TRBV28	-	CASSLAWSTDTQYF	TGTGCCAGCAGCTTAGCGTGGAGCACAGATACGCAGTATTTC
-	TRBJ2-7	TRBV6-5	-	CASRSSCEQYF	TGTGCCAGCAGGTCTTCCTGCGAGCAGTACTTC
few	TRBJ2-7	TRBV7-8	-	CASSLAFWRGTYEQYF	TGTGCCAGCAGCTTAGCTTTTTGGAGGGGAACCTACGAGCAGTACTTC